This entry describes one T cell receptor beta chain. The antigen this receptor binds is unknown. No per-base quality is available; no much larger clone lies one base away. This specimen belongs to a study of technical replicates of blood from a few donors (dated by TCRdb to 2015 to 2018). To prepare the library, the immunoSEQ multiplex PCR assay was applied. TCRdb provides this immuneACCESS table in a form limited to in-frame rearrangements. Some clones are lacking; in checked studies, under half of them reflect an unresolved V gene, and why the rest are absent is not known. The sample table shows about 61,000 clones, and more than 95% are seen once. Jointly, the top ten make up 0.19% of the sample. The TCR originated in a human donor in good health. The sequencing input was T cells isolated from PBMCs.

CDR3 reads: CASSYSILGSNTEAFF. The nucleotides are TGTGCCAGCAGTTACTCGATTCTGGGCAGTAACACTGAAGCTTTCTTT. Rearrangement joined TRBV6-5 to TRBJ1-1; the D gene cannot be named for sure. V is pared back by 0 bases and J by 2 bases, with 13 bases lying between the germline termini. According to the germline V gene, CDR1 reads MNHEY and CDR2 reads SVGAGI. From the cysteine through the phenylalanine, the CDR3 covers 16 amino acids. The entry retains the CDR3 DNA only, 48 bases that are in frame from base 1.